This TCR beta chain originates from a study of Ad26.COV2.S vaccination and SARS-CoV-2 variants. Study results and limitations: Vaccinees showed greater spike-specific TCR breadth than placebo recipients.

The treatment is: 15 to 20 received Ad26.COV2.S at low or high dose, single or two shots; 5 received placebo; per-sample allocation not given. Samples analyzed were those drawn on day 63 after the first vaccine or placebo injection. The shot given was an Ad26 vector that makes Wuhan-strain SARS-CoV-2 spike. Profiling relied on immunoSEQ multiplex PCR, and the TCRdb table lists in-frame clones only, not all of them. The sample records around 450,000 clones, 85% to 90% being singletons. A remark on this clone: What it binds is unknown.

The germline V gene encodes CDR1 KGHSH and CDR2 LQKENI. The V and J ends lost 6 bases and 5 bases, in that order; junction bases with no gene match: 7. The CDR3 spans 14 residues. The clonotype comes from a person aged 18-65 years who received the Ad26.COV2.S COVID-19 vaccine or a placebo. Sequenced material: peripheral blood, taken in a trial of Ad26.COV2.S vaccine versus placebo. The gene calls are TRBV18 and TRBJ1-5, with TRBD1 matching 7 bases. CDR3 DNA sequence: TGTGCCAGCTCGCACAGGGGTTACGATCAGCCCCAGCATTTT. Its translation: CASSHRGYDQPQHF.